The 23 T cell receptor beta chains below come from one sample, sequenced in a study of PD-1 blockade in mismatch repair-deficient tumors. Produced via immunoSEQ multiplex PCR; TCRdb's table is partial and in-frame only. The sample shows about 84,000 clones, roughly 80% of them seen only once. The sequenced sample was peripheral blood, obtained 12 weeks after starting pembrolizumab. These receptors all come from an adult with mismatch repair-deficient cancer.

This chain uses TRBV6-1 with TRBJ1-1; a weak D match, TRBD1 (6 bases). Germline V gives CDR1 MNHNS, CDR2 SASEGT. The CDR3 runs 11 residues. V lost 3 bases and J lost 7, with 6 bases in between. CDR3 sequence: CASSDRGEAFF. The CDR3 coding sequence is TGTGCCAGCAGTGACAGGGGTGAAGCTTTCTTT.

The chain carries TRBV25-1 and TRBJ1-2; no clear D. V was shortened by 4 bases and J by 6 bases, with 12 bases between the two germline ends. From germline, CDR1 is MGHDK and CDR2 SYGVNS. This CDR3 has 13 residues. The CDR3 DNA reads as TGTGCCAGCAGTGGACTCCGGACGGATGGCTACACCTTC. Translation: CASSGLRTDGYTF.

The V and J genes are TRBV5-1 and TRBJ2-2, with a possible D match to TRBD1 (6 bases). From germline, CDR1 is SGHRS and CDR2 YFSETQ. Deletions cut 4 bases from V and 2 bases from J, with 18 bases between. This CDR3 contains 17 residues. The CDR3 spells CASSPSTGLTNTGELFF. The CDR3 nucleotides are TGCGCCAGCAGCCCATCGACAGGTTTGACCAACACCGGGGAGCTGTTTTTT.

The rearrangement links TRBV30 to TRBJ1-1; D is undetermined. There are 15 residues in the CDR3. V gave up 4 bases and J gave up 1 base, with 16 bases separating them. Germline V gene sequence: CDR1 GTSNPN, CDR2 SVGIG (reference sequence). The CDR3 DNA is TGTGCCTGGATTCCAGGTGCCCGGGGGAACACTGAAGCTTTCTTT. It codes for CAWIPGARGNTEAFF. Full variable domain (remainder filled in from reference TRBV30 and TRBJ1-1): SQTIHQWPATLVQPVGSPLSLECTVEGTSNPNLYWYRQAAGRGLQLLFYSVGIGQISSEVPQNLSASRPQDRQFILSSKKLLLSDSGFYLCAWIPGARGNTEAFFGQGTRLTVV.

This chain links TRBV5-8 with TRBJ1-5; 7 nucleotides line up with TRBD1. This CDR3 is built from 15 residues. Germline CDR1 reads SGHTS; CDR2 reads YDEGEE. V gave up 3 bases and J gave up 6 bases; unmatched junction bases: 9. The CDR3, as DNA: TGTGCCAGCAGCTCCAGGGGGATGGCACTTCAGCCCCAGCATTTT. Translating it yields CASSSRGMALQPQHF.

The chain is built from TRBV19 and TRBJ2-4; the D gene could be TRBD1 or TRBD2 (5 bases each). The CDR3 sequence is 13 residues long. The ends were cut back, 4 bases at V and 8 bases at J, with 12 bases in the middle. Germline V gives CDR1 LNHDA, CDR2 SQIVND (reference sequence). CDR3 amino acids: CASSRDVTDIQYF. CDR3 nucleotide sequence: TGTGCCAGTAGTAGGGACGTAACGGACATTCAGTACTTC.

V is TRBV30 and J is TRBJ1-4; D perhaps matches TRBD1 (5 bases). There are 13 residues in the CDR3. Per germline, CDR1 GTSNPN and CDR2 SVGIG (reference sequence). V was trimmed by 3 bases and J by 8 bases, leaving 13 bases between them. The chain's CDR3 is CAWSFDRGEKLFF. The DNA of the CDR3 is TGTGCCTGGAGCTTTGACAGAGGGGAAAAACTGTTTTTT.

The sample holds a few counts of this clone. This chain connects TRBV11-2 to TRBJ2-7; D remains unclear. The germline CDR1 and CDR2 sequences are SGHAT and FQNNGV. V dropped 6 bases and J dropped 9 bases, with 18 bases sitting between them. The CDR3 is 13 amino acids. The CDR3 protein is CASSPPVAAVQYF. For the CDR3, the DNA is TGTGCCAGCAGTCCACCCGTTGCCGCAGTGCAGTACTTC.

V and J are TRBV13 and TRBJ2-1; TRBD1 agrees at 7 bases. Germline-derived CDR1 and CDR2 are PRHDT and FYEKMQ (reference sequence). The length of the CDR3 is 19 residues. V lost 2 bases, J lost 2 bases, and 15 bases stayed unmatched. The CDR3 nucleotides are TGTGCCAGCAGCTTAATTCTAGGGACAGATGAACAAGCCTACAATGAGCAGTTCTTC. Residues: CASSLILGTDEQAYNEQFF.

The V and J genes are TRBV7-6 and TRBJ1-4, with D possibly matching TRBD1 (6 bases). The CDR3 extends over 17 amino acids. V was clipped by 5 bases and J by 8 bases, with 24 bases between them. Germline loops: CDR1 SGHVS, CDR2 FNYEAQ. The CDR3 sequence: CASSPGTRGKFWEKLFF. Here the CDR3 DNA reads TGTGCCAGCAGCCCCGGGACCAGGGGCAAATTTTGGGAAAAACTGTTTTTT.

The J gene is TRBJ2-1, the V gene TRBV7-2; 7 bases line up with TRBD2. This CDR3 has 15 residues. V lost 2 bases and J lost 1; bases outside the gene matches: 2. Germline values: CDR1 SGHTA, CDR2 FQGNSA. Here the CDR3 reads CASSLLGGSYNEQFF. The DNA for the CDR3 is TGTGCCAGCAGCTTACTGGGAGGGTCCTACAATGAGCAGTTCTTC.

The chain joins TRBV11-3 to TRBJ2-7; 7 nucleotides agree with TRBD2. The CDR3 spans 14 residues. Germline CDR1 SGHNT, CDR2 YENEEA. V gave up 6 bases and J gave up 0 bases; unmatched junction bases: 5. DNA for the CDR3: TGTGCCAGCAGTCTAGCGGCGAGCTCCTACGAGCAGTACTTC. This translates into CASSLAASSYEQYF.

J is TRBJ2-7 and V is TRBV27; D might be TRBD2 (7 bases). The length of the CDR3 is 13 residues. Trimming pared 7 bases from V and 9 bases from J, leaving 19 bases between. From germline, CDR1 is MNHEY and CDR2 SMNVEV (reference sequence). CDR3 region: CASNGEGGGGQYF. The CDR3 DNA is TGTGCCAGCAACGGAGAAGGGGGGGGTGGGCAGTACTTC.

The DNA of the CDR3 is TGTGCCAGTAGTATTACTAAGGATCAGATGTACGAGCAGTACTTC. Translated, it gives CASSITKDQMYEQYF. The chain couples TRBV19 to TRBJ2-7; no reliable D call. The CDR3 is 15 residues long. Germline CDR1 is LNHDA and CDR2 is SQIVND (reference sequence). Trimming took 3 bases from V and 4 from J, leaving 16 bases between them.

This clone was counted a few times. J is TRBJ2-7 and V is TRBV27; D gene uncertain. Germline values: CDR1 MNHEY, CDR2 SMNVEV (reference sequence). The CDR3 has 11 amino acids. Trimming pared 6 bases from V and 2 bases from J, leaving 5 bases between. Here the CDR3 DNA reads TGTGCCAGCAGCGACACCTACGAGCAGTACTTC. Residues: CASSDTYEQYF.

The table lists this clone with many counts. The rearrangement links TRBV27 to TRBJ1-2; D perhaps matches TRBD1 (6 bases). This CDR3 contains 15 residues. The germline V gene encodes CDR1 MNHEY and CDR2 SMNVEV (reference sequence). V lost 6 bases to trimming and J lost 3 bases, with 17 bases between them. CDR3 in amino acids: CASSPLRQVHYGYTF. The CDR3 coding sequence is TGTGCCAGCAGCCCACTCCGACAGGTGCACTATGGCTACACCTTC.

The chain uses TRBV9 and TRBJ2-7; 9 bases agree with TRBD1. Per germline, CDR1 SGDLS and CDR2 YYNGEE. With 7 bases clipped from V and 4 bases from J, the junction kept 3 bases outside the gene matches. The CDR3 covers 12 residues. The CDR3 loop is CASQGQGYEQYF. The CDR3 bases are TGTGCCAGCCAGGGACAGGGTTACGAGCAGTACTTC.

The count of this clone is one. The chain has TRBV7-3 and TRBJ2-1, with 10 bases aligning to TRBD2. V dropped 4 bases and J dropped 0; count of bases not matched to a gene: 6. The germline V gene encodes CDR1 SGHTA and CDR2 FQGTGA. The CDR3 loop spans 17 amino acids. This chain's CDR3 is CASSSGTSESSYNEQFF. The CDR3 DNA reads as TGTGCCAGCAGCTCGGGGACTAGCGAAAGCTCCTACAATGAGCAGTTCTTC.

This clone has a single count. This chain connects TRBV4-3 to TRBJ2-1; maybe TRBD2 (5 bases). Trimming pared 1 base from V and 0 bases from J, leaving 16 bases between. This CDR3 region has 18 residues. Looked up from germline, CDR1 is LGHNA and CDR2 is YSLEER. For the CDR3, the DNA is TGCGCCAGCAGCCAAGTCTTAGGACTCCGAAGCTCCTACAATGAGCAGTTCTTC. It is translated as CASSQVLGLRSSYNEQFF.

The table lists this clone with a count of one. This chain links TRBV19 with TRBJ2-2; perhaps TRBD1 as D (5 bases). Germline CDR1 LNHDA, CDR2 SQIVND (reference sequence). CDR3 size: 17 residues. V gave up 5 bases and J gave up 0 bases, with 16 bases separating them. In DNA form, the CDR3 reads TGTGCCAGTAGTCTACCCACGACAGAGCCGAACACCGGGGAGCTGTTTTTT. Translated, it gives CASSLPTTEPNTGELFF.

The chain uses TRBV14 and TRBJ2-4, with D uncertain. Germline V gene sequence: CDR1 SGHDN, CDR2 FVKESK. Trimming took 4 bases from V and 9 from J, leaving 13 bases between them. The CDR3 contains 13 residues. DNA of the CDR3: TGTGCCAGCAGCCCAAACGACGGTGGCATTCAGTACTTC. Its protein product is CASSPNDGGIQYF.

This clone was seen more than once but under ten times. V is TRBV14 and J is TRBJ1-1; no firm D call. From germline, CDR1 is SGHDN and CDR2 FVKESK. V lost 0 bases and J 0 bases, leaving 2 bases between the germline ends. The length of the CDR3 is 13 residues. CDR3 residues: CASSQDMNTEAFF. The CDR3 region has the DNA TGTGCCAGCAGCCAAGATATGAACACTGAAGCTTTCTTT. Full variable domain (outside the CDR3, taken from reference TRBV14 and TRBJ1-1): EAGVTQFPSHSVIEKGQTVTLRCDPISGHDNLYWYRRVMGKEIKFLLHFVKESKQDESGMPNNRFLAERTGGTYSTLKVQPAELEDSGVYFCASSQDMNTEAFFGQGTRLTVV.

This clone qualifies as medium-sized. Different DNA sequences within this sample yield the same CDR3. The chain has TRBV11-2 and TRBJ1-5; D is uncertain. The CDR3 has 14 amino acids. Germline V CDR1 and CDR2: SGHAT, FQNNGV. The V end was cut by 2 bases, the J end by 0 bases, with 5 bases between. CDR3 region: CASSLSDSNQPQHF. The CDR3 DNA reads as TGTGCCAGCAGCTTATCAGATAGCAATCAGCCCCAGCATTTT. The full variable domain, in which reference TRBV11-2 and TRBJ1-5 provide the parts outside the CDR3, is EAGVAQSPRYKIIEKRQSVAFWCNPISGHATLYWYQQILGQGPKLLIQFQNNGVVDDSQLPKDRFSAERLKGVDSTLKIQPAKLEDSAVYLCASSLSDSNQPQHFGDGTRLSIL.